This TCR beta chain originates from a study of response to subunit inactivated influenza vaccine. Germline V gene sequence: CDR1 LGHNA, CDR2 YSLEER. Trimming took off 0 bases at V and 6 bases at J, with 18 bases between the two ends. The CDR3 extends over 17 amino acids. Notes on the study in general: With each seasonal influenza vaccination, the authors suggested, few new T cells are recruited.

This clonotype has a handful of counts. What it binds is not known. TCRdb re-called the RT-PCR reads with MiXCR, one entry per CDR3 protein. This sample carries about 530,000 distinct CDR3 sequences, over 10% of them seen once, and the ten largest clones take around 14%. The receptor was isolated from a man aged 45-65 years who received an inactivated influenza vaccine. The starting material was PBMCs from blood, obtained 45 days after vaccination. This chain connects TRBV4-3 to TRBJ2-1; D is uncertain. The CDR3 spells CASSQEARSVAGNEQFF. DNA for the CDR3: TGCGCCAGCAGCCAAGAGGCTAGGAGCGTAGCCGGCAATGAGCAGTTCTTC.